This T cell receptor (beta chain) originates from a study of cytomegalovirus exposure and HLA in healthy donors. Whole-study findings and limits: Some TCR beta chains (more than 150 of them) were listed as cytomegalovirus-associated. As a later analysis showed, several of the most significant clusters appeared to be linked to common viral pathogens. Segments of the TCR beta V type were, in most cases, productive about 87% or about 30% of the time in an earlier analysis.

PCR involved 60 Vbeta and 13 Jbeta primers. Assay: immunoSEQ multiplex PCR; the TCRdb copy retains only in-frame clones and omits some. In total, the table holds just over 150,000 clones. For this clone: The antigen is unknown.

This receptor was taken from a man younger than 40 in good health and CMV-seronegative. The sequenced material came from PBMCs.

CDR3 amino acids: CASSPRGGRSSYEQYF. The CDR3 DNA follows: TGTGCCAGCAGCCCTAGGGGGGGCAGGAGCTCCTACGAGCAGTACTTC. V and J are TRBV7-2 and TRBJ2-7; tentatively, D is TRBD2 (7 bases). The CDR3 has 16 residues. V shed 5 bases and J shed 0 bases, with 17 bases lying between them. Germline CDR1 is SGHTA and CDR2 is FQGNSA.